This T cell receptor beta chain came from a study of blood T cells in healthy people across ages. Germline V gene data show CDR1 as MDHEN and CDR2 as SYDVKM. This CDR3 is built from 15 residues. Unmatched junction bases numbered 8, after V lost 6 bases and J lost 0 bases. The amount of total RNA extracted per sample was at least 5.5 micrograms. A sample-barcoded 5' primer and a J-beta primer mix were used in a second PCR of about 6 to 11 cycles. Researchers report that a template-switch adaptor with 12 random nucleotides tagged each cDNA molecule. TCRdb recomputed calls from the 5' RACE reads with MiXCR, one row per CDR3 protein. The table records about 1.8 million distinct CDR3 sequences, approximately 50% of them present only once.

This clonotype was sampled from a woman aged 40 to 50 in good health. This chain joins TRBV28 and TRBJ2-7; the match to TRBD2 covers 7 bases. Sequenced: blood. The CDR3 region has the DNA TGTGCCAGCAGCCAAGCGGGGCCAAACTCCTACGAGCAGTACTTC. It yields the protein CASSQAGPNSYEQYF.